The 6 T cell receptor beta chains listed next were all sequenced from one sample in a study of blood T cell repertoires in COVID-19 (dated by TCRdb to about 2020). Libraries were built with the immunoSEQ multiplex PCR assay. In TCRdb, the immuneACCESS table is reduced to in-frame sequences with V and J assigned. These tables do not hold every clone; where another copy was compared, an unresolved V gene accounts for under half, and the others remain unexplained. A total of roughly 300,000 clones appear in this sample, 85% of them only once. The top ten constitute about 2.3% of the sample. Sequenced input: PBMCs or T cells enriched from blood (not recorded which). These receptors were obtained from a woman aged 45-65 years who had recovered from COVID-19.

The CDR3 spells CASSYSQGDNQPQHF. The DNA of the CDR3 is TGTGCCAGCAGTTACAGTCAGGGGGACAATCAGCCCCAGCATTTT. The gene calls are TRBV6-5 and TRBJ1-5; 7 bases line up with TRBD1. J was trimmed by 3 bases and V by 2 bases; bases with no gene match: 4. Germline V lookup: CDR1 MNHEY, CDR2 SVGAGI. There are 15 residues in the CDR3.

This chain joins TRBV19 and TRBJ1-4, with D possibly TRBD1 on 5 matching bases. V was shortened by 4 bases and J by 3 bases, with 15 bases between the two germline ends. There are 16 residues in the CDR3. CDR1 is LNHDA, CDR2 SQIVND, per germline (reference sequence). This CDR3 is CASSKDTAAANEKLFF. In nucleotides, the CDR3 is TGTGCCAGTAGTAAGGACACGGCAGCTGCTAATGAAAAACTGTTTTTT.

V usage is TRBV29-1 and J usage is TRBJ1-4; D gene uncertain. CDR1 SQVTM and CDR2 ANQGSEA come from the germline V gene. V was trimmed by 7 bases and J by 0 bases, leaving 9 bases between them. This CDR3 has 13 amino acids. The CDR3 coding sequence is TGCAGCGGGAGCGGAGCAACTAATGAAAAACTGTTTTTT. Amino acid sequence: CSGSGATNEKLFF.

CDR3 in DNA: TGTGCCTGGACGGGACAGGGCGGTTATGAAAAACTGTTTTTT. It encodes CAWTGQGGYEKLFF. V usage is TRBV30 and J usage is TRBJ1-4, with 9 bases that match TRBD1. CDR3 size: 14 residues. Germline CDR1 GTSNPN, CDR2 SVGIG (reference sequence). Losses at the gene ends were 4 bases for V and 6 bases for J; bases not matched to a gene: 6.

The chain employs TRBV19 and TRBJ1-1; no reliable D call. Germline values: CDR1 LNHDA, CDR2 SQIVND (reference sequence). V gave up 1 base and J gave up 6 bases, with 12 bases separating them. The CDR3 length is 14 residues. In DNA form, the CDR3 reads TGTGCCAGTAGTATAGTCGGGGTAAGGGCTGAAGCTTTCTTT. This sequence encodes CASSIVGVRAEAFF.

This rearrangement joins TRBV7-2 to TRBJ1-1; no clear D gene. This CDR3 region has 15 residues. Trimming left V 4 bases short and J 7 bases short, with 19 bases between. The germline gives CDR1 SGHTA, CDR2 FQGNSA. The CDR3 DNA reads as TGTGCCAGCAGCTCGCCGGGAACCCAGAACGGTGAAGCTTTCTTT. Translation gives CASSSPGTQNGEAFF.